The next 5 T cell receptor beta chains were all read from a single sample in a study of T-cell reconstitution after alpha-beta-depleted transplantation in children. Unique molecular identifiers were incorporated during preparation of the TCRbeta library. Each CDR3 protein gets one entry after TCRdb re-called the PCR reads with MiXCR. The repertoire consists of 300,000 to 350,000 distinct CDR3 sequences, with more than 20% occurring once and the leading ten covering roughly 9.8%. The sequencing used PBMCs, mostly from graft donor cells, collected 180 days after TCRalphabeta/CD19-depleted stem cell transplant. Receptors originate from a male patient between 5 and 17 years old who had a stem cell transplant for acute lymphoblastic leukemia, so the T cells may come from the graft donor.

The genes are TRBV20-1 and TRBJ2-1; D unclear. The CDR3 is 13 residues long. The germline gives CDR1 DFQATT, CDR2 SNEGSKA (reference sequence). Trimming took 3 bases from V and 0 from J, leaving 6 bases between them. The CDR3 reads CSASKSSYNEQFF. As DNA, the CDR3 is TGCAGTGCTAGCAAAAGCTCCTACAATGAGCAGTTCTTC.

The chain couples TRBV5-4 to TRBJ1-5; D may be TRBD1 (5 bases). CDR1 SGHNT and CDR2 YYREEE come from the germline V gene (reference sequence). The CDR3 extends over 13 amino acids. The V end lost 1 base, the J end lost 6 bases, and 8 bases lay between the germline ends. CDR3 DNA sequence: TGTGCCAGCAGCTTGCCAGGGCTTCAGCCCCAGCATTTT. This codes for CASSLPGLQPQHF.

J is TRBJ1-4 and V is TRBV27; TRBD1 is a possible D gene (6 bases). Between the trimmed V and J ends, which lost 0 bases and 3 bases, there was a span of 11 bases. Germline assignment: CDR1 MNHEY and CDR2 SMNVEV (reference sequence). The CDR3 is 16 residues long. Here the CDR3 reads CASSLSRGASNEKLFF. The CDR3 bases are TGTGCCAGCAGTTTATCCCGGGGGGCTTCTAATGAAAAACTGTTTTTT.

The CDR3 DNA sequence: TGTGCCAGCAGCATGAGCGGGGGACTACTGTACGAGCAGTACTTC. This codes for CASSMSGGLLYEQYF. The J gene is TRBJ2-7, the V gene TRBV21-1; the D call in the table, TRBD2, was not verified against the DNA. TRBV21-1 is noted as a pseudogene. The CDR3 is 15 amino acids.

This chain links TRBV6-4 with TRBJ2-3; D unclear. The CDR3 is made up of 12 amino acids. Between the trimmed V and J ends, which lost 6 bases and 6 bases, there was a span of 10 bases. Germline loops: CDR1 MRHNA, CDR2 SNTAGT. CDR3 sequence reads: CASREVGDTQYF. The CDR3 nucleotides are TGTGCCAGCAGGGAAGTCGGGGATACGCAGTATTTT.